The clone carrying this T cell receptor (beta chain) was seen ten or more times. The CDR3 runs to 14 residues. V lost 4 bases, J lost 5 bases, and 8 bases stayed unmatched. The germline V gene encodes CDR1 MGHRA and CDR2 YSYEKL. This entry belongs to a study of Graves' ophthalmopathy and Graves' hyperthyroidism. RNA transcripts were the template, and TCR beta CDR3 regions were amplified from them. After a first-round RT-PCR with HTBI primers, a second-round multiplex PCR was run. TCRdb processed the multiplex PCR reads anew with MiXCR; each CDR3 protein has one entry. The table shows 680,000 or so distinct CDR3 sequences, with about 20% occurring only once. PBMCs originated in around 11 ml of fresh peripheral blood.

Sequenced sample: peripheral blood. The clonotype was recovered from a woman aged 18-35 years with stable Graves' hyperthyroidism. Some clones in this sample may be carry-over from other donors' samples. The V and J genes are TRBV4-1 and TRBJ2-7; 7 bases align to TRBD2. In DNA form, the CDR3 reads TGCGCCAGCAGCCGTACTTTGGCGGGGGACGAGCAGTACTTC. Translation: CASSRTLAGDEQYF.